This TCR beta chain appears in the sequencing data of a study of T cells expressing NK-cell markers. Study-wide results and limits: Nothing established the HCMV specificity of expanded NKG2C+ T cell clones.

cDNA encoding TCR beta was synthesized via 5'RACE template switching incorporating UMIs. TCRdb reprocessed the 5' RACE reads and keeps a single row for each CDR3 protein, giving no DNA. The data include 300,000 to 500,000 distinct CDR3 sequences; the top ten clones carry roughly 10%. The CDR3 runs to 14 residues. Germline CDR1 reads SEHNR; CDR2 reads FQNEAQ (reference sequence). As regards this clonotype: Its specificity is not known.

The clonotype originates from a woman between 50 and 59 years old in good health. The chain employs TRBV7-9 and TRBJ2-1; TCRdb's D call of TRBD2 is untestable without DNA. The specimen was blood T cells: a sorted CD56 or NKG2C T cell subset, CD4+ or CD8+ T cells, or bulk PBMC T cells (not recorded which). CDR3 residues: CASSFSGGTFGQFF.